This entry concerns a single T cell receptor (beta chain). Antigen unknown. The treatment: some 20 received Ad26.COV2.S at low or high dose, single or two shots; roughly five received placebo; per-sample allocation not given. At day 63 after the first vaccine or placebo injection, samples were drawn. The data belong to a study of Ad26.COV2.S vaccination and SARS-CoV-2 variants. Study-wide background: By the intramuscular route, Ad26.COV2.S was given once, or twice 56 days apart. Findings and caveats of the study: Vaccinees displayed broader spike-specific TCR repertoires than placebo recipients.

TCRdb's table, derived via immunoSEQ multiplex PCR, lists solely in-frame clones and lacks some. Among 300,000 to 400,000 clones, 85% were seen once, and the ten largest hold 2.1%. Germline CDR1 reads KGHSH; CDR2 reads LQKENI. J was trimmed by 0 bases and V by 5 bases; bases with no gene match: 7. The CDR3 spans 16 residues. This sequence originates from a person aged 18 to 65 who received the Ad26.COV2.S COVID-19 vaccine or a placebo. V usage is TRBV18 and J usage is TRBJ2-7; 10 nucleotides agree with TRBD1. The sequencing here drew on peripheral blood, taken in a trial of Ad26.COV2.S vaccine versus placebo. As DNA, the CDR3 is TGTGCCAGCTCATCACAAGGACAGGGGGTCTCCTACGAGCAGTACTTC. This sequence encodes CASSSQGQGVSYEQYF.